The 27 T cell receptor beta chains given below trace back to one sample, sequenced in a study of blood T cell repertoires in COVID-19. Libraries were prepared by immunoSEQ multiplex PCR; TCRdb keeps only in-frame clonotypes and omits some of them. The sample contains about 100,000 clones, over 75% of which appear only once. What was sequenced was peripheral blood. These receptor sequences come from a woman aged 60-75 years with acute or convalescent COVID-19.

This rearrangement joins TRBV5-1 to TRBJ1-6, with a possible D match to TRBD1 (5 bases). Germline V lookup: CDR1 SGHRS, CDR2 YFSETQ. Trimming removed 5 bases from V and 6 bases from J, with 15 bases in between. This CDR3 comprises 15 residues. CDR3 in amino acids: CASRAQDRANSPLHF. As DNA, the CDR3 is TGCGCCAGCAGGGCACAAGACAGAGCTAATTCACCCCTCCACTTT.

V and J are TRBV6-1 and TRBJ1-1; D call uncertain. Germline V CDR1 and CDR2: MNHNS, SASEGT. V was cut by 1 base and J by 9 bases, with 12 bases left in between. CDR3 length equals 13 residues. The CDR3 region has the DNA TGTGCCAGCAGTGAAGGGGCCCCAAAACAAGCTTTCTTT. It translates to CASSEGAPKQAFF.

The chain employs TRBV6-5 and TRBJ1-1; the match to TRBD1 covers 8 bases. The CDR3 consists of 14 residues. With 5 bases clipped from V and 9 bases from J, the junction kept 11 bases outside the gene matches. The germline CDR1 and CDR2 sequences are MNHEY and SVGAGI. This CDR3 is CASSTLDRDGKAFF. In DNA form, the CDR3 reads TGTGCCAGCAGTACCCTGGACAGGGACGGCAAAGCTTTCTTT.

The rearrangement uses TRBV7-9 and TRBJ1-4, with D possibly being TRBD1 (5 bases). This CDR3 is 15 amino acids long. Per the germline V gene, CDR1 is SEHNR and CDR2 is FQNEAQ (reference sequence). Between the trimmed V and J ends, which lost 1 base and 4 bases, there was a span of 10 bases. The CDR3 DNA is TGTGCCAGCAGCTTAGGGGTCAGGGATAATGAAAAACTGTTTTTT. Translating gives CASSLGVRDNEKLFF. The whole variable domain, filled in from reference TRBV7-9 and TRBJ1-4, reads DTGVSQNPRHKITKRGQNVTFRCDPISEHNRLYWYRQTLGQGPEFLTYFQNEAQLEKSRLLSDRFSAERPKGSFSTLEIQRTEQGDSAMYLCASSLGVRDNEKLFFGSGTQLSVL.

The chain uses TRBV4-1 and TRBJ1-1, with a weak D call TRBD1 (6 bases). Trimming shortened V by 1 base and J by 1 base, and 16 bases separated the two germline ends. CDR3 size: 17 residues. From germline, CDR1 is MGHRA and CDR2 YSYEKL. The CDR3 nucleotides are TGCGCCAGCAGCCAAGGAGGGGGATTGGGGGCGAACACTGAAGCTTTCTTT. Protein product: CASSQGGGLGANTEAFF.

The gene calls are TRBV2 and TRBJ2-5, with TRBD2 as a possible D gene (5 bases). Germline-derived CDR1 and CDR2 are SNHLY and FYNNEI. The CDR3 covers 14 residues. V was cut by 8 bases and J by 3 bases, with 16 bases left in between. CDR3 amino acids: CASRTQALEETQYF. CDR3 coding DNA: TGTGCCAGCCGAACCCAAGCACTAGAAGAGACCCAGTACTTC.

This clone was seen just once. The V call is TRBV19, the J call TRBJ2-7; 11 bases map to TRBD2. The CDR3 loop spans 17 amino acids. J lost 5 bases, V lost 2 bases, and 11 bases had no gene match. In germline, CDR1 is LNHDA, CDR2 SQIVND (reference sequence). For the CDR3, the DNA is TGTGCCAGTAGTATAATGATTATGGCTAGCGGGAGGAACGAGCAGTACTTC. Encoded protein: CASSIMIMASGRNEQYF.

V usage is TRBV15 and J usage is TRBJ2-6; weak D call: TRBD2 (6 bases). Trimming stripped 2 bases from V and 2 bases from J, with 10 bases between. This CDR3 region has 16 residues. CDR1 is LNHNV and CDR2 is YYDKDF in the germline V gene (reference sequence). DNA for the CDR3: TGTGCCACCAGCAGACCCTCGGGGGCTGGGGCCAACGTCCTGACTTTC. Its protein product is CATSRPSGAGANVLTF.

The rearrangement joins TRBV2 to TRBJ2-1, with TRBD2 matching 8 bases. With 3 bases clipped from V and 2 bases from J, the junction kept 3 bases outside the gene matches. The CDR3 contains 15 residues. In germline, CDR1 is SNHLY, CDR2 FYNNEI. CDR3 sequence reads: CASSEGRGAYNEQFF. The CDR3 DNA follows: TGTGCCAGCAGTGAGGGGCGGGGGGCCTACAATGAGCAGTTCTTC.

The chain recombines TRBV28 with TRBJ2-3; 10 nucleotides agree with TRBD2. Germline V lookup: CDR1 MDHEN, CDR2 SYDVKM. There are 16 residues in the CDR3. Losses at the gene ends were 5 bases for V and 0 bases for J; bases not matched to a gene: 5. In nucleotides, the CDR3 is TGTGCCAGCAGTGTACTAGCGGGGAGTAGCACAGATACGCAGTATTTT. Translating it yields CASSVLAGSSTDTQYF.

The chain couples TRBV2 to TRBJ1-2; D is perhaps TRBD1 (5 bases). CDR1 is SNHLY, CDR2 FYNNEI, per germline. The CDR3 totals 12 residues. Trimming pared 5 bases from V and 4 bases from J, leaving 8 bases between. The CDR3 DNA is TGTGCCAGCAGTTTAGACAGCTATGGCTACACCTTC. This codes for CASSLDSYGYTF.

This clone was found once. This chain uses TRBV19 with TRBJ2-3, with D tentatively TRBD1 (6 bases). V gave up 3 bases and J gave up 0 bases, with 10 bases separating them. The CDR3 length is 15 residues. Germline V gene sequence: CDR1 LNHDA, CDR2 SQIVND (reference sequence). The chain's CDR3 is CASSILGASTDTQYF. As DNA, the CDR3 is TGTGCCAGTAGTATCCTGGGGGCCAGCACAGATACGCAGTATTTT.

The chain links TRBV7-9 to TRBJ1-1; 7 nucleotides line up with TRBD1. Germline CDR1 reads SEHNR; CDR2 reads FQNEAQ (reference sequence). The V segment lost 4 bases and the J segment 4 bases; nucleotides outside the gene matches: 9. The CDR3 sequence is 15 residues long. CDR3 residues: CASSSTGVRLTEAFF. The DNA for the CDR3 is TGTGCCAGCAGCTCTACAGGGGTCCGGCTCACTGAAGCTTTCTTT.

The chain employs TRBV7-6 and TRBJ2-1, with a weak D call TRBD2 (6 bases). CDR3 length: 16 amino acids. V lost 1 base and J lost 8, with 18 bases in between. Germline values: CDR1 SGHVS, CDR2 FNYEAQ. The CDR3 region has the DNA TGTGCCAGCAGCTTAGGTTCTAGCGCCTTGAGCTATGAGCAGTTCTTC. This translates into CASSLGSSALSYEQFF.

The chain carries TRBV9 and TRBJ2-5, with D possibly being TRBD1 (5 bases). V was trimmed by 4 bases and J by 0 bases, leaving 13 bases between them. CDR1 and CDR2 (germline): SGDLS, YYNGEE. The CDR3 contains 15 residues. The CDR3, as DNA: TGTGCCAGCAGCAATGGGGCCCGGTACCAAGAGACCCAGTACTTC. Its translation is CASSNGARYQETQYF.

This sequence joins TRBV9 and TRBJ2-5; TRBD2 agrees at 8 bases. Germline V gives CDR1 SGDLS, CDR2 YYNGEE. This CDR3 comprises 16 residues. The V segment lost 0 bases and the J segment 0 bases; nucleotides outside the gene matches: 4. CDR3 amino acids: CASSVGGRSDQETQYF. The CDR3 DNA follows: TGTGCCAGCAGCGTAGGCGGGAGGTCCGACCAAGAGACCCAGTACTTC.

The V call is TRBV7-2, the J call TRBJ1-2, with 8 bases aligning to TRBD1. CDR1 is SGHTA and CDR2 is FQGNSA in the germline V gene. Losses at the gene ends were 3 bases for V and 2 bases for J; bases not matched to a gene: 5. The CDR3 sequence is 15 residues long. In DNA, the CDR3 is TGTGCCAGCAGCTTTCGACAGGGGAACAACTATGGCTACACCTTC. Translation: CASSFRQGNNYGYTF.

V usage is TRBV5-1 and J usage is TRBJ1-2; 8 bases map to TRBD1. Trimming cost V 3 bases and J 1 base; bases outside gene matches: 11. The CDR3 is 17 residues long. CDR1 SGHRS and CDR2 YFSETQ come from the germline V gene. The CDR3 nucleotides read TGCGCCAGCAGCTCATCACAGGGGGGGCATAATAACTATGGCTACACCTTC. This encodes CASSSSQGGHNNYGYTF.

This rearrangement joins TRBV10-2 to TRBJ2-1; 15 positions match TRBD2. This CDR3 is built from 16 residues. The V gene end was trimmed by 4 bases and the J gene end by 8 bases; junction bases not matched to a gene: 6. Germline assignment: CDR1 WSHSY and CDR2 SAAADI. As DNA, the CDR3 is TGCGCCAGCAGTGGCCAGGGACTAGCGGGAGGCTATGAGCAGTTCTTC. Translated, it gives CASSGQGLAGGYEQFF.

As concerns this clone: The same CDR3 is also encoded by other DNA sequences in this sample. The chain couples TRBV27 to TRBJ2-2, with 12 bases aligning to TRBD2. The trim removed 3 bases at V and 5 bases at J, leaving 1 base unmatched. CDR3 size: 15 residues. CDR1 and CDR2 from the germline V gene are MNHEY and SMNVEV (reference sequence). This CDR3 is CASSFGTSGTGELFF. The CDR3 DNA sequence: TGTGCCAGCAGTTTCGGGACTAGCGGGACCGGGGAGCTGTTTTTT.

The rearrangement joins TRBV10-3 to TRBJ1-3, with a weak D call TRBD1 (6 bases). The V end lost 7 bases, the J end lost 0 bases, and 13 bases lay between the germline ends. The germline CDR1 and CDR2 sequences are ENHRY and SYGVKD. CDR3 length: 15 residues. The CDR3 protein is CAINRDSLSGNTIYF. DNA for the CDR3: TGTGCCATCAACAGGGATTCCCTCTCTGGAAACACCATATATTTT.

The rearrangement uses TRBV9 and TRBJ2-7; 10 positions agree with TRBD1. Germline lookup yields CDR1 SGDLS and CDR2 YYNGEE. This CDR3 is built from 16 residues. Trimming took 3 bases from V and 5 from J; bases not matched to a gene: 11. Here the CDR3 DNA reads TGTGCCAGCAGCGATAGAGTGGGACAGGGGATTCACGAGCAGTACTTC. This encodes CASSDRVGQGIHEQYF.

V gene TRBV6-5 combines with J gene TRBJ1-3; D ambiguous. This CDR3 spans 15 amino acids. Germline V gives CDR1 MNHEY, CDR2 SVGAGI. The germline V and J ends were trimmed by 2 bases and 0 bases, with 8 bases remaining between them. CDR3 amino acids: CASSYRQVSGNTIYF. The CDR3 bases are TGTGCCAGCAGTTACCGTCAGGTCTCTGGAAACACCATATATTTT.

The chain links TRBV5-1 to TRBJ1-2; D unresolved. There are 14 residues in the CDR3. Germline V gene lookup returns CDR1 SGHRS and CDR2 YFSETQ. Trimming took off 4 bases at V and 4 bases at J, with 14 bases between the two ends. CDR3 in amino acids: CASSPERSLYGYTF. DNA of the CDR3: TGCGCCAGCAGCCCGGAGAGATCCCTCTATGGCTACACCTTC. Full variable domain (missing parts from reference TRBV5-1 and TRBJ1-2): KAGVTQTPRYLIKTRGQQVTLSCSPISGHRSVSWYQQTPGQGLQFLFEYFSETQRNKGNFPGRFSGRQFSNSRSEMNVSTLELGDSALYLCASSPERSLYGYTFGSGTRLTVV.

The gene calls are TRBV2 and TRBJ1-4; 8 positions match TRBD1. J gave up 7 bases and V 7 bases, and 14 bases lay outside the gene matches. This CDR3 is 16 amino acids long. Germline CDR1 is SNHLY and CDR2 is FYNNEI. CDR3 sequence (DNA): TGTGCCAGCAAACGAACAGGGGGGTTATCTTTTGAAAAACTGTTTTTT. Translating gives CASKRTGGLSFEKLFF.

DNA of the CDR3: TGCAGCGTTAAGAGGGGAGGAGAGACCCAGTACTTC. Translated, it gives CSVKRGGETQYF. The genes are TRBV29-1 and TRBJ2-5; D perhaps matches TRBD2 (6 bases). V was trimmed by 5 bases and J by 4 bases, leaving 11 bases between them. CDR1 is SQVTM, CDR2 ANQGSEA, per germline. The CDR3 runs 12 residues.

CDR3 region: CASSPVEGSGNTIYF. In nucleotides, the CDR3 is TGTGCCAGCAGCCCAGTGGAGGGCTCTGGAAACACCATATATTTT. The genes are TRBV9 and TRBJ1-3; D is uncertain. Deletions cut 4 bases from V and 0 bases from J, with 11 bases between. Germline CDR1 and CDR2: SGDLS and YYNGEE. The CDR3 length is 15 residues.